The T cell receptor beta chain described here comes from a study of shared T cell receptors in the human thymus. The ends lost 0 bases at V and 4 bases at J; junction bases unmatched: 6. This CDR3 has 17 amino acids. From germline, CDR1 is LGHNA and CDR2 YNFKEQ. In this sample, this clone turned up a few times. Libraries were prepared by immunoSEQ multiplex PCR; TCRdb keeps only in-frame clonotypes and omits some of them. The sample carries approximately 660,000 clones, approximately 88% recorded once. These data also featured in a second study, about human thymus T cells.

The sequence was collected from a boy under two years old with a congenital heart defect. The sequenced sample was thymocytes. The V and J genes are TRBV4-2 and TRBJ2-2, with 9 bases matching TRBD1. The CDR3 DNA follows: TGTGCCAGCAGCCAAGATCAAGGACAGGGGTTCACCGGGGAGCTGTTTTTT. Translating it yields CASSQDQGQGFTGELFF.